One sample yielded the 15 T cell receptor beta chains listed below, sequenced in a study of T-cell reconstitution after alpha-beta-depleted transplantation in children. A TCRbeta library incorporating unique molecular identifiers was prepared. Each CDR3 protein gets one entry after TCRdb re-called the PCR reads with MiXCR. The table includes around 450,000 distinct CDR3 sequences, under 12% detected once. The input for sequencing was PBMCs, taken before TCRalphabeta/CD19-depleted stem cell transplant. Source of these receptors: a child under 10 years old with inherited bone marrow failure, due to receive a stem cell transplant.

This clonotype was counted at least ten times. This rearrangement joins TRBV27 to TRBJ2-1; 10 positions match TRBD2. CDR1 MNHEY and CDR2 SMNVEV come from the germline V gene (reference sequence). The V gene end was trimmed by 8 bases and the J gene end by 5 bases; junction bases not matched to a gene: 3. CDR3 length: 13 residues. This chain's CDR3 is CASGLAVHNEQFF. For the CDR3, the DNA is TGTGCCAGCGGACTAGCGGTACACAATGAGCAGTTCTTC.

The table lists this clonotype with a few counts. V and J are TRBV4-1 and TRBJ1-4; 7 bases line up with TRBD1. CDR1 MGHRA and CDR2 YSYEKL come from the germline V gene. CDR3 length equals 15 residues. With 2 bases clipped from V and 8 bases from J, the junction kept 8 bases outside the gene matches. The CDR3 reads CASSQRQGIREKLFF. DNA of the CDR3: TGCGCCAGCAGCCAAAGACAGGGAATAAGGGAAAAACTGTTTTTT.

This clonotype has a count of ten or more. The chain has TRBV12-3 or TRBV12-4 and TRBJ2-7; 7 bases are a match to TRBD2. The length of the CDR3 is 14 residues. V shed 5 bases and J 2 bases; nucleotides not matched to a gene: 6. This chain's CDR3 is CASSQNGLAYEQYF. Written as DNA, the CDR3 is TGTGCCAGCAGTCAAAACGGACTAGCCTACGAGCAGTACTTC.

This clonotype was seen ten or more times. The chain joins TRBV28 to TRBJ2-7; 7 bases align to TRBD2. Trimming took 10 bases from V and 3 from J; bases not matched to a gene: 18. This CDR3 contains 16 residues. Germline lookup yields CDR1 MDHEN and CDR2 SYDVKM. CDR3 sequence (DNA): TGTGCCAACGGGGGGACCTACGATGAGGAGGGCTACGAGCAGTACTTC. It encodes CANGGTYDEEGYEQYF. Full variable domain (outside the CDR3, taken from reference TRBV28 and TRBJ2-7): DVKVTQSSRYLVKRTGEKVFLECVQDMDHENMFWYRQDPGLGLRLIYFSYDVKMKEKGDIPEGYSVSREKKERFSLILESASTNQTSMYLCANGGTYDEEGYEQYFGPGTRLTVT.

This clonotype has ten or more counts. CDR3 region: CSARDLDREYYEQYF. The CDR3 bases are TGCAGTGCTAGAGATCTGGACAGGGAGTACTACGAGCAGTACTTC. The rearrangement joins TRBV20-1 to TRBJ2-7; TRBD1 agrees at 8 bases. Per the germline V gene, CDR1 is DFQATT and CDR2 is SNEGSKA (reference sequence). Trimming removed 0 bases from V and 3 bases from J; junction bases left unmatched: 7. CDR3 length: 15 amino acids.

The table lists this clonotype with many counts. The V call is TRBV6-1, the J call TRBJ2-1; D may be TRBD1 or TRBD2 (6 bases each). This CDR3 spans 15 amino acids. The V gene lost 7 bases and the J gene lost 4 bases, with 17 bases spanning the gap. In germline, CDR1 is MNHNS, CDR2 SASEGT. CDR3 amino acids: CASTLGGGPYNEQFF. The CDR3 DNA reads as TGTGCCAGCACCCTAGGAGGGGGACCATACAATGAGCAGTTCTTC.

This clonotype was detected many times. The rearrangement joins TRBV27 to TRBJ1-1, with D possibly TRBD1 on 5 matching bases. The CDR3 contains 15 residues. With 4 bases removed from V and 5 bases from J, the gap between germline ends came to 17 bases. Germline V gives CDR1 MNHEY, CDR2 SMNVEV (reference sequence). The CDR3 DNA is TGTGCCAGCAGTTACGGACCGGGGCCCAGAACTGAAGCTTTCTTT. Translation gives CASSYGPGPRTEAFF.

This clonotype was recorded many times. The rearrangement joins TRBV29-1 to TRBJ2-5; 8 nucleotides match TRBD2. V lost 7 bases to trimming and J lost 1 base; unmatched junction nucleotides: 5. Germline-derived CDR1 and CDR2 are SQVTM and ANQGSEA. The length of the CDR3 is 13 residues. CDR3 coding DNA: TGCAGCGGGACCACTAGCGGCCAAGAGACCCAGTACTTC. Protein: CSGTTSGQETQYF.

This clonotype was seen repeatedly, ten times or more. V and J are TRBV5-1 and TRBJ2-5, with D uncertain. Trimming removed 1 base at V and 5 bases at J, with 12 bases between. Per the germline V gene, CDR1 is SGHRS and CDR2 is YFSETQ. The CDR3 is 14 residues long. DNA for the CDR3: TGCGCCAGCAGCTTGCTTTCCCTGTGGGAGACCCAGTACTTC. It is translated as CASSLLSLWETQYF.

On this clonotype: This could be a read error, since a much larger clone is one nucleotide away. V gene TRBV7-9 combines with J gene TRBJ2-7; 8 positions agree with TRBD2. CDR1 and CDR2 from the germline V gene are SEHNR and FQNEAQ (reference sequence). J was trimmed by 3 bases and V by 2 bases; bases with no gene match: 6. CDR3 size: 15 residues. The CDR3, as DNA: TGTGCCAGCAGCTTACCACTAGCGGCAGGCTACGAGCAGTACTTC. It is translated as CASSLPLAAGYEQYF.

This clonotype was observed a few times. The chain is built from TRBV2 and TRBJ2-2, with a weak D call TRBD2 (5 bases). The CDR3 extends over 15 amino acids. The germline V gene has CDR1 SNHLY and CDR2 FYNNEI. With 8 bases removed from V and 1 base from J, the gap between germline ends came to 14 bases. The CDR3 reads CASRPAAENTGELFF. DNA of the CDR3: TGTGCCAGCCGACCAGCAGCGGAGAACACCGGGGAGCTGTTTTTT.

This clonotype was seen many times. The CDR3 protein is CASSFVGGQETQYF. CDR3 bases: TGTGCCAGCAGTTTTGTAGGGGGACAAGAGACCCAGTACTTC. The genes are TRBV27 and TRBJ2-5, with D possibly TRBD1 on 6 matching bases. V lost 3 bases and J 2 bases, leaving 10 bases between the germline ends. Per the germline V gene, CDR1 is MNHEY and CDR2 is SMNVEV (reference sequence). There are 14 residues in the CDR3.

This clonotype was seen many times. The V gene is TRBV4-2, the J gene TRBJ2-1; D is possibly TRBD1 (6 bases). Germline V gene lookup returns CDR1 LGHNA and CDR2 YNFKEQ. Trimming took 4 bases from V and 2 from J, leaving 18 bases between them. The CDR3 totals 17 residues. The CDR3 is CASSPHSGTTPYNEQFF. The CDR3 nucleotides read TGTGCCAGCAGCCCCCACTCCGGGACAACCCCCTACAATGAGCAGTTCTTC.

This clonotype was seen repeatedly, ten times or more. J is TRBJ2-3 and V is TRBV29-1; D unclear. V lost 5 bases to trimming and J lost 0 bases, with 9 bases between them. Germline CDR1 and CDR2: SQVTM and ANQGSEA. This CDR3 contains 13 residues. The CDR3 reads CSVLGGSTDTQYF. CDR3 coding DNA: TGCAGCGTTCTTGGCGGTAGCACAGATACGCAGTATTTT.

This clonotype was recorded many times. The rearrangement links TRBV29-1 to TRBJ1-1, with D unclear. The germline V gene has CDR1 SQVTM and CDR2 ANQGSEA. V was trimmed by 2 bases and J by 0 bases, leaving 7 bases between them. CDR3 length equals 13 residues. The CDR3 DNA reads TGCAGCGTTGAAAGGGTCCTGAACACTGAAGCTTTCTTT. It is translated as CSVERVLNTEAFF.